The clone carrying this T cell receptor (beta chain) occurred once. The data originate from a study of blood T cell repertoires in COVID-19. Study-level information: Samples came from the United States, Italy and Spain, spanning acute and convalescent COVID-19.

In the original analysis: Quantification of nucleated cells was approximated via reference gene primer amplification. TCRdb's table, derived via immunoSEQ multiplex PCR, lists solely in-frame clones and lacks some. Clonal size and the V and J genes are those of that table, whereas D and trimming came from the DNA. Counted here are about 210,000 clones, less than 85% occurring once; the ten biggest clones make up around 7.8%. The CDR3 is 14 residues long. Germline V gene lookup returns CDR1 SGDLS and CDR2 YYNGEE. V was cut by 0 bases and J by 6 bases, with 10 bases left in between. The sample comprised peripheral blood. The source of this sequence is a woman of 80 years or more with COVID-19, enrolled during active disease. The genes are TRBV9 and TRBJ2-1; D possibly corresponds to TRBD2 (6 bases). The CDR3 loop is CASSVETRGNEQFF. The CDR3 DNA sequence: TGTGCCAGCAGCGTAGAGACTAGAGGCAATGAGCAGTTCTTC. Combining the CDR3 with reference TRBV9 and TRBJ2-1 gives the whole variable domain DSGVTQTPKHLITATGQRVTLRCSPRSGDLSVYWYQQSLDQGLQFLIQYYNGEERAKGNILERFSAQQFPDLHSELNLSSLELGDSALYFCASSVETRGNEQFFGPGTRLTVL.